A selection of T cell receptor beta chains follows, all from one sample in a study of T-cell memory formation after mild COVID-19. A single record per CDR3 protein comes from TCRdb applying MiXCR to the 5' RACE reads. The sample yields just under 350,000 distinct CDR3 sequences, approximately 13% seen once. The sequenced sample was PBMCs or a T cell subset sorted from them (not recorded which). Every receptor here comes from a man aged 18-30 years who had mild COVID-19 (a few samples of this study predate the infection). Cell type and time point are not known. Both conserved end residues are part of each CDR3. Fields, in order: CDR3 protein, V gene.

CASGEAGSYTGELFF,TRBV9
CASSWGLAGAVDEQFF,TRBV5-1
CASSTRQGESYTF,TRBV7-9
CSVVGRLGSYEQYF,TRBV29-1
CASRWTASGTDTQYF,TRBV5-1
CATTSTGELFF,TRBV15
CSAGRGLGEKLFF,TRBV29-1
CASSQKLENTEAFF,TRBV4-3
CASSLNGALHF,TRBV7-9
CASSLETAPRTQYF,TRBV5-1
CATSSLMGRNEQFF,TRBV6-2/TRBV6-3
CASSYSAVYGYTF,TRBV6-5
CASSLGPSGATDTQYF,TRBV7-2
CASSPTWTGELFF,TRBV9
CASSTPRGRANEKLFF,TRBV28
CASSPRAGGPGTQYF,TRBV5-1
CASSELLSSWIF,TRBV2
CASRDSHNSPLHF,TRBV6-6
CASSYSSLAGNNEQFF,TRBV6-6
CASSPTGVGTGELFF,TRBV4-1
CASSVTGRTQYF,TRBV7-9
CASSLPTGGRNTEAFF,TRBV5-1
CASSVARGTTGADTQYF,TRBV9
CASTNDHLNTEAFF,TRBV6-2/TRBV6-3
CASSRALGFSTTEQFF,TRBV4-3
CASSLGLLSNTGELFF,TRBV7-2
CASSPEGWHEKLFF,TRBV4-2
CASTPTGWTGELFF,TRBV6-5
CASSYGSGSGNTIYF,TRBV5-1
CASSSPSSGGANEQFF,TRBV7-2
CASSQGGGAKNTEAFF,TRBV4-1